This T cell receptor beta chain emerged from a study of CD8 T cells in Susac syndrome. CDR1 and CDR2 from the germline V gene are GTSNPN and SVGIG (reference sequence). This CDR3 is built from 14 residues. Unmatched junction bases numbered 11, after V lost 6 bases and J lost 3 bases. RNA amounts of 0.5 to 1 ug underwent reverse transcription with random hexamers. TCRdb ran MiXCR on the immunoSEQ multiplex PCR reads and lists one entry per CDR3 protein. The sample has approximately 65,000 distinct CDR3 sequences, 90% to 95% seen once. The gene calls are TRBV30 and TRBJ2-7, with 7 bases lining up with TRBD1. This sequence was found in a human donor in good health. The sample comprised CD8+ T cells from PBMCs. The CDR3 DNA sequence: TGTGCCTGTGTTCCCGGGACAGTAATCTACGAGCAGTACTTC. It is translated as CACVPGTVIYEQYF.